This TCR beta chain came from a study of blood T cell repertoires in COVID-19. Study overall: Researchers got acute and convalescent COVID-19 samples from the United States, Italy and Spain. The analysed material was cDNA or gDNA that came from T cells, B-cell-depleted T cells, or PBMCs.

The protocol was immunoSEQ multiplex PCR, while the TCRdb copy is restricted to in-frame clones and leaves out a portion. The table includes 200,000 to 250,000 clones, 65% to 85% detected once. Participants' own reports of clinical history determined their cohort assignment. In germline, CDR1 is MGHRA, CDR2 YSYEKL. Trimming at V came to 4 bases and at J to 4 bases, leaving 8 bases not matched to a gene. The CDR3 is made up of 16 amino acids. This sequence was found in a man younger than 45 with acute COVID-19. The sequenced sample consisted of PBMCs or T cells enriched from blood (not recorded which). The chain uses TRBV4-1 and TRBJ2-5; the match to TRBD1 covers 11 bases. CDR3 region: CASSLILGTGGETQYF. The CDR3 DNA reads as TGCGCCAGCAGCCTGATCCTCGGGACAGGGGGAGAGACCCAGTACTTC.